This T cell receptor (beta chain) derives from a study of identical twins. Study-level findings and limits: The study drew conclusions from cross-sectional statistical analysis, not from following the same donors.

This clonotype showed up just a few times. Antigen: not known. One entry per CDR3 protein, called by TCRdb with MiXCR from the 5' RACE reads. This repertoire shows hundreds of thousands of distinct CDR3 sequences, less than 7% found once; its top ten account for about 2%. The CDR3 is 16 residues long. The V end was cut by 0 bases, the J end by 8 bases, with 17 bases between. Germline lookup yields CDR1 LGHNA and CDR2 YNFKEQ. The material sequenced was naive T cells sorted from blood. The clonotype comes from a man between 18 and 35 years old in good health. The chain couples TRBV4-2 to TRBJ2-1, with D perhaps matching TRBD1 (6 bases). In DNA, the CDR3 is TGTGCCAGCAGCCAAGATAGAAAGGCAGGGGTGTATGAGCAGTTCTTC. Its protein product is CASSQDRKAGVYEQFF.